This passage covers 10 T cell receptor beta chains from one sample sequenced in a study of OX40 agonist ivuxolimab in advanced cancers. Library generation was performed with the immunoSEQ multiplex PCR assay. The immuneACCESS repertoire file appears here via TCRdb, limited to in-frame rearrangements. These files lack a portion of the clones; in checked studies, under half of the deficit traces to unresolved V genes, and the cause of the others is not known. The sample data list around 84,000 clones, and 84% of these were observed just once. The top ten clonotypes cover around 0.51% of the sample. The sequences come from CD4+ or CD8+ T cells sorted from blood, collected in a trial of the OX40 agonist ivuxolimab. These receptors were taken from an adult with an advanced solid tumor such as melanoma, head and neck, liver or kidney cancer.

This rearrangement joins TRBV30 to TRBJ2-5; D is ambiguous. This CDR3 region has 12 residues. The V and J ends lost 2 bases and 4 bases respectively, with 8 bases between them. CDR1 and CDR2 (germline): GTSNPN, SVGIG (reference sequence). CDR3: CAWSKVGETQYF. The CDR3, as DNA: TGTGCCTGGAGTAAGGTTGGAGAGACCCAGTACTTC.

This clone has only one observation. The CDR3 region is CASSRSGQGLSSTDTQYF. For the CDR3, the DNA is TGTGCCAGCAGTCGCTCGGGACAGGGGCTTTCTAGCACAGATACGCAGTATTTT. The rearrangement links TRBV7-2 to TRBJ2-3; 10 bases match TRBD1. In germline, CDR1 is SGHTA, CDR2 FQGNSA. The J segment lost 0 bases and the V segment lost 6 bases, leaving 12 bases of the junction unmatched. The CDR3 is 18 amino acids.

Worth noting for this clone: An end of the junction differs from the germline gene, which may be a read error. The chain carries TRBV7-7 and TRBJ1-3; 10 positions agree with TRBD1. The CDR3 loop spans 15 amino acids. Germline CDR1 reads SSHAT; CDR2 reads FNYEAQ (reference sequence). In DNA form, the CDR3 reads TGTGCTAGCAGCCGAGGGACAGGGGCTGGAAACACCATATATTTT. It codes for CASSRGTGAGNTIYF.

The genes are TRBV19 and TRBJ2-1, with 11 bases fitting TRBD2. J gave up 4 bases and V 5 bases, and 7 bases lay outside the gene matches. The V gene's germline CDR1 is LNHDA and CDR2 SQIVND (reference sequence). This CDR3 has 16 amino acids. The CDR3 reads CASSSLAGGSYNEQFF. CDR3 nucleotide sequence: TGTGCCAGTAGTTCGTTAGCGGGGGGGTCGTACAATGAGCAGTTCTTC.

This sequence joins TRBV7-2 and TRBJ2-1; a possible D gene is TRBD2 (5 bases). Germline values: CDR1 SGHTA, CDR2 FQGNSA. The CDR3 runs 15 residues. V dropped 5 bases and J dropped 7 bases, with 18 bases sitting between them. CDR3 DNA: TGTGCCAGCAGCCCCCGGGGTAGCTGGGGAAATGAGCAGTTCTTC. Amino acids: CASSPRGSWGNEQFF.

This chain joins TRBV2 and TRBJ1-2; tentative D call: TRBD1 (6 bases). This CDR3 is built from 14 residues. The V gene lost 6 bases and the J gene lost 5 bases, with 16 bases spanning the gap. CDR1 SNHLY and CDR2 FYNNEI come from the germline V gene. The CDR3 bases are TGTGCCAGCAGGGCGGGACAACTAATTTATGGCTACACCTTC. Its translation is CASRAGQLIYGYTF. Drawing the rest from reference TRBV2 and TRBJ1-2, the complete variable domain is EPEVTQTPSHQVTQMGQEVILRCVPISNHLYFYWYRQILGQKVEFLVSFYNNEISEKSEIFDDQFSVERPDGSNFTLKIRSTKLEDSAMYFCASRAGQLIYGYTFGSGTRLTVV.

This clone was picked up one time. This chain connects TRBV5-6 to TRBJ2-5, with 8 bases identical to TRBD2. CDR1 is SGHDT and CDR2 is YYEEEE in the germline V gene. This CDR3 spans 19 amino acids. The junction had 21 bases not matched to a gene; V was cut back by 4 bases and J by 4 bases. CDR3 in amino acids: CASSHPPLRRGVQGETQYF. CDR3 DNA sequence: TGTGCCAGCAGCCACCCCCCTCTGAGGCGGGGGGTCCAGGGAGAGACCCAGTACTTC.

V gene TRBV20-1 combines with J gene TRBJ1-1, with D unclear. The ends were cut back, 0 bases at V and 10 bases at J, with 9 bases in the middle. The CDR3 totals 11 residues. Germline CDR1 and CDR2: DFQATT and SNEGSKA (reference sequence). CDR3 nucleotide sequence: TGCAGTGCTAGAGATGACCTAGGAGCTTTCTTT. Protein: CSARDDLGAFF.

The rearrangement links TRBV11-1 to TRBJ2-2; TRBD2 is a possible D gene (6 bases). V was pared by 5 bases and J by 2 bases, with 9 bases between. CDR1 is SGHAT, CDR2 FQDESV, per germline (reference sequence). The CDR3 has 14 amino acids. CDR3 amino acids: CASSAGPNTGELFF. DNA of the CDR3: TGTGCCAGCAGCGCGGGACCTAACACCGGGGAGCTGTTTTTT.

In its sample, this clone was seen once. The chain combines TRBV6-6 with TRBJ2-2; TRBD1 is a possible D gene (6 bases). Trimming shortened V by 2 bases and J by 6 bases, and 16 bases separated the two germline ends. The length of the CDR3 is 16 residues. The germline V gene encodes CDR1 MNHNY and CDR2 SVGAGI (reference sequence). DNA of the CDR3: TGTGCCAGCAGTTACCACGGACAGCTGGACGCCGGGGAGCTGTTTTTT. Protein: CASSYHGQLDAGELFF.